These 2 T cell receptor beta chains share one sample of origin, sequenced in a study of blood T cell repertoires in COVID-19. Some clones are missing from TCRdb's copy, which holds only in-frame ones; the method was immunoSEQ multiplex PCR. This table holds about 98,000 clones, 81% found once. Sequencing was carried out using peripheral blood. These receptor sequences come from an elderly woman with acute or convalescent COVID-19.

This sequence joins TRBV2 and TRBJ2-1; 10 bases are shared with TRBD2. Losses at the gene ends were 3 bases for V and 0 bases for J; bases not matched to a gene: 5. Germline CDR1 is SNHLY and CDR2 is FYNNEI. This CDR3 is 17 amino acids long. CDR3 bases: TGTGCCAGCAGTGAGGGGAGCGGGGGGGCCTCCTACAATGAGCAGTTCTTC. Its protein is CASSEGSGGASYNEQFF. The full variable domain, with the rest looked up from reference TRBV2 and TRBJ2-1, is EPEVTQTPSHQVTQMGQEVILRCVPISNHLYFYWYRQILGQKVEFLVSFYNNEISEKSEIFDDQFSVERPDGSNFTLKIRSTKLEDSAMYFCASSEGSGGASYNEQFFGPGTRLTVL.

The rearrangement joins TRBV7-9 to TRBJ1-1, with 11 bases aligning to TRBD1. The CDR3 consists of 16 residues. CDR1 SEHNR and CDR2 FQNEAQ come from the germline V gene (reference sequence). Unmatched junction bases numbered 6, after V lost 5 bases and J lost 1 base. In nucleotides, the CDR3 is TGTGCCAGCAGCAGGACAGGGGGCAACAGGAACACTGAAGCTTTCTTT. Its translation is CASSRTGGNRNTEAFF.